This T cell receptor beta chain derives from a study of blood T cell repertoires in COVID-19. Whole-study context: Donors in the United States, Italy and Spain gave samples during acute or convalescent COVID-19. PBMCs, B-cell-depleted T cells, or T cells provided the cDNA or gDNA that made up the material.

While infection was still active, Seattle patients were enrolled and then followed longitudinally. In the authors' methods: Amplification of reference gene primers was used by the study to estimate nucleated cell counts. The table came from immunoSEQ multiplex PCR; TCRdb's copy has only in-frame clones and leaves some out. The V and J calls and clone size come from that table; D and trimming were worked out from the DNA. Among under 250,000 clones listed, about 83% were seen once. The TCR was taken from a woman aged 80 or over with COVID-19, enrolled during active disease. The sample comprised peripheral blood.

The CDR3 coding sequence is TGTGCCTGGAGTGCGGACGGGACAGGGGGTCGGGGATTATTCTCTGGGGCCAACGTCCTGACTTTC. Protein sequence: CAWSADGTGGRGLFSGANVLTF. The J gene is TRBJ2-6, the V gene TRBV30; 11 nucleotides align to TRBD1. Trimming cost V 1 base and J 0 bases; bases outside gene matches: 17. The CDR3 has 22 amino acids. In germline, CDR1 is GTSNPN, CDR2 SVGIG (reference sequence).